This TCR beta chain was observed in a study of T cell repertoires in cytomegalovirus infection. Study at large: An indication of both CMV infection and matching HLA type came from public TCR beta signatures. Study findings and constraints: Cumulated frequencies of public TCR beta families served to identify carriers of CMV plus the relevant HLA. CMV-specific TCR beta clonotypes restricted by HLA-C dominated the ex vivo response.

On this clonotype: What it recognizes is unknown. At one of its ends the junction is not consistent with the germline gene, which may arise from a read error.

TCRdb processed the reads anew with MiXCR; each CDR3 protein has one entry. The sample shows around 740,000 distinct CDR3 sequences, less than 40% of them seen only once. The source material was PBMCs. The TCR comes from a human donor in good health (CMV status not recorded). Some clones in this sample may be carry-over from other donors' samples.

As DNA, the CDR3 is TGTGCCAGCAGCCCTCCCGACAGGGACTACGAGCAGTGCTTC. It yields the protein CASSPPDRDYEQCF. V is TRBV27 and J is TRBJ2-7, with D tentatively TRBD1 or TRBD2 (7 bases each). Germline V gene sequence: CDR1 MNHEY, CDR2 SMNVEV (reference sequence). This CDR3 spans 14 amino acids.